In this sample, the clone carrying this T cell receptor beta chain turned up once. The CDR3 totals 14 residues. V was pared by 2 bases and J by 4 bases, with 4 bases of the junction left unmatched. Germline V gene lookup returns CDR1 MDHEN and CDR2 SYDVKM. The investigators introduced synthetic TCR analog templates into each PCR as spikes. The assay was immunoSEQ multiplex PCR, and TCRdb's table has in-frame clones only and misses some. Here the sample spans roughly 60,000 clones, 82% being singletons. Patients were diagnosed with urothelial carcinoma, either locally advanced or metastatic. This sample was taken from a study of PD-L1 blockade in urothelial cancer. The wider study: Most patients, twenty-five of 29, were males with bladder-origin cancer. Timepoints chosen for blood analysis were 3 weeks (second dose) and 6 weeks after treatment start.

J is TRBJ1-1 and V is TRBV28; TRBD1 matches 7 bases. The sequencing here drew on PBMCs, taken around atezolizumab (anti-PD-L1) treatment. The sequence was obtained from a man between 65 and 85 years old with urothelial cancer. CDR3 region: CASSLRGRRTEAFF. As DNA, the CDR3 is TGTGCCAGCAGTTTAAGGGGGCGACGCACTGAAGCTTTCTTT.